This is a list of T cell receptor beta chains from one sample in a study of shared T cell receptors in the human thymus. TCRdb's table, derived via immunoSEQ multiplex PCR, lists solely in-frame clones and lacks some. Among about 660,000 clones listed, more than 75% were seen once. This sample also appeared in a second study, on human thymus T cells.

The sequenced sample consisted of thymocytes. The receptors stem from a boy under two years old with a congenital heart defect. Each CDR3 is given with its conserved first and last residue. A D gene is named only where the DNA matches it firmly. Size is omitted from some rows. Given values are once, few, many or a class for expanded clones.

v_call,j_call,clone_size,d_call,cdr3_nt,cdr3_aa
TRBV6-1,TRBJ2-1,-,TRBD2,TGTGCCAGCCTAAGGGGACTAGCTAACAATGAGCAGTTCTTC,CASLRGLANNEQFF
TRBV11-2,TRBJ2-4,-,TRBD2,TGTGCCAGCAGCCTACATCCCAGGGAGGGCGTGGGGGCCAAAAACATTCAGTACTTC,CASSLHPREGVGAKNIQYF
TRBV5-6,TRBJ2-1,-,-,TGTGCCAGCAGCTTTATCAGCGACTACAATGAGCAGTTCTTC,CASSFISDYNEQFF
TRBV12-5,TRBJ2-7,-,TRBD2,TGTGCTAGTGGTTCGAGCGGGATACCCTACGAGCAGTACTTC,CASGSSGIPYEQYF
TRBV12-5,TRBJ1-3,-,-,TGTGCTAGTGGTTTTCAGGGAGGAAACACCATATATTTT,CASGFQGGNTIYF
TRBV14,TRBJ2-3,-,-,TGTGCCAGCAGCCAAGATAAAGCTATCTCCGATACGCAGTATTTT,CASSQDKAISDTQYF
TRBV2,TRBJ1-1,-,-,TGTGCCAGCAGTGAATCCACGGCAGGGCAGGGGACTGAAGCTTTCTTT,CASSESTAGQGTEAFF
TRBV10-1,TRBJ2-7,-,TRBD2,TGCGCCAGCAGTGTCGGGGCGGGAGCCTCCTACGAGCAGTACTTC,CASSVGAGASYEQYF
TRBV7-2,TRBJ2-7,-,TRBD2,TGTGCCAGCAGCATATCTAGCGGAGCCTACGAGCAGTACTTC,CASSISSGAYEQYF
TRBV4-3,TRBJ2-5,once,TRBD2,TGCGCCAGCAGCCCCCGCCCATCGGCTAGCGGCGGAGAGACCCAGTACTTC,CASSPRPSASGGETQYF
TRBV15,TRBJ1-2,-,TRBD1,TGTGCCACCAGCAGAGATATTCGGGACAGTACTAACTATGGCTACACCTTC,CATSRDIRDSTNYGYTF
TRBV5-6,TRBJ2-2,-,TRBD2,TGTGCCAGCACTTCTGGTGGACTAGCGAGCGGGGAGCTGTTTTTT,CASTSGGLASGELFF
TRBV11-2,TRBJ2-7,-,TRBD2,TGTGCCAGCAGCTCACCCGCGGGACTAGCCGCCTACGAGCAGTACTTC,CASSSPAGLAAYEQYF